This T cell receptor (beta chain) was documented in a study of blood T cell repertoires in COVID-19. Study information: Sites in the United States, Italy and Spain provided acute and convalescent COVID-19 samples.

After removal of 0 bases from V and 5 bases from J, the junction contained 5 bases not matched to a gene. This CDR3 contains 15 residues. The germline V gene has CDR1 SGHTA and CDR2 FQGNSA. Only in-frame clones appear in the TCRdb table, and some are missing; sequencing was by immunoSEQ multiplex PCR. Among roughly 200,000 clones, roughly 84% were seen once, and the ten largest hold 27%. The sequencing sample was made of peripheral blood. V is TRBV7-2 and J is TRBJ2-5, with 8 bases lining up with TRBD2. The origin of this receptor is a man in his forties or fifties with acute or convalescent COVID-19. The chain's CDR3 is CASSLASGDWETQYF. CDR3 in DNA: TGTGCCAGCAGCTTAGCTAGCGGGGACTGGGAGACCCAGTACTTC.